This T cell receptor (beta chain) was retrieved from a study of shared clonotypes between healthy human individuals (dated by TCRdb to the early 2020s). With respect to the entire study: A few men and a couple of women, aged 18 to 49 years, made up the cohort. Per donor, leukapheresis produced somewhere between about 0.9 and 9 billion PBMCs. Different laboratories and diverse techniques were used to prepare libraries and sequence TCR repertoires, to increase sequencing depth and limit assay-specific biases. To estimate repertoire size and how much clonotype sharing occurs between individuals, the study deeply sequenced the blood TCR repertoires of roughly 5 healthy adults. Per donor, three plates each were used for CD4 naive and CD4 memory, two for CD8 naive, and one for CD8 memory.

This clone showed up just once. The antigen this receptor binds is unknown. The record has no base qualities; no much larger clone is one base away. Using the deep immunoSEQ assay, multiplex PCR amplified TCR CDR3 regions from genomic DNA. Genomic DNA extracted from each cell subset was distributed evenly over all wells of several immunoSEQ 96-well plates, and each plate served as one replicate. For sorted subsets, roughly 200 ng genomic DNA, equal to about 30,000 T cell genomes, was loaded into each replicate PCR. Purified libraries were measured with a Qubit 3.0 fluorometer, size-checked on a Bioanalyzer 2100, and measured again with the KAPA Library Quantification kit. Every immunoSEQ 96-well plate was sequenced on a dedicated single-read 150-cycle Illumina NextSeq 550 flow cell. The source study handled its data this way. Because only junctional sequences without quality scores were contained in the immunoSEQ output, filtering matching that applied to full-length reads could not be performed. Sequences were annotated with PyIR, a Python wrapper for IgBLAST v1.9, and V/J genes and CDR3 were assigned using IMGT germline references. Any read was removed if the V/J assignment was weak (E-value above 1e-6), the CDR3 was missing, or the read contained stop codons, out-of-frame junctions, or ambiguous translated residues. V3J clonotypes were defined as sequences sharing an identical inferred V gene, J gene, and CDR3 amino acid sequence. To compute the percentage overlap between repertoires, the number of shared unique clonotypes was divided by the size of the smaller repertoire. Three approaches were used to assess repertoire richness: RTK rarefaction, the Chao1 estimator, and Recon v2.1 estimates of unobserved clonotypes. Generation probabilities were computed with OLGA for all TCRbeta clonotypes obtained by the gDNA method from several donors. TCRdb carries this immuneACCESS record with in-frame sequences only. Its versions omit some clonotypes, under half of them owing to an unresolved V gene in the studies checked, with the rest unexplained. Clone size and the V and J calls come from that table; the DNA yielded D and trimming. Recorded for this sample are about 1 million clones; around 74% of them occurred a single time. The ten largest clonotypes hold about 1.5% of the sample.

The research as a whole found: Higher generation probabilities were observed for clonotypes shared by all four sorted-subset donors than for non-shared clonotypes. Naive subsets generally had larger estimated clonotype richness than memory subsets did. The genetic and exposure-history diversity represented was limited by the small number of donors. Based on pairwise subsampling, the degree of clonotype sharing among donors was expected to be affected by sequencing depth. Sampling was restricted to blood, and TCR repertoires in tissue are likely to differ from TCR repertoires in blood. Across four donors, approximately 5% of naive CD4, approximately 3.6% of naive CD8, around 2.5% of memory CD4, and over 0.35% of memory CD8 clonotypes were shared. Rarefaction of sorted-subset datasets indicated incomplete sequencing despite the large sequencing depth.

Donors were healthy HIV-negative adults with no recently reported acute infections or vaccinations. Every donor was a Caucasian adult living in Nashville, Tennessee, USA. Magnetic negative selection was used to enrich CD4+ T cells, after which naive cells were positively selected on CD45RA and the negative fraction became the memory subset. After blood collection by leukapheresis, PBMCs were isolated using Ficoll-Histopaque density gradient centrifugation and then cryopreserved in the vapor phase of liquid nitrogen. Purity and quantity of every magnetically sorted T cell population were checked by analytical flow cytometry. Genomic DNA was isolated from each sorted fraction and quantified by UV absorbance on a Nanodrop 2000c. Input material: memory CD4+ T cells sorted from blood. This specimen's cell subset or site label, interpreted: CD45RA-negative fraction. The TCR comes from a young man in good health.

The CDR3 region reads CASSSLNTGELFF. Read as DNA, the sequence is TGTGCCAGCTCGTCCTTGAACACCGGGGAGCTGTTTTTT. The sequence links TRBV18 to TRBJ2-2; no D segment can be confidently identified. The trim is 6 bases for V and 1 base for J, with a gap of 6 bases between the germline ends. The CDR3, from cysteine to phenylalanine, totals 13 residues. CDR3 DNA only is kept here, 39 bases in frame from base 1. CDR1 is given as KGHSH and CDR2 as LQKENI, both from the germline V gene.